This T cell receptor (beta chain) was obtained from a study of blood T cell repertoires in COVID-19. As for the study in general: COVID-19 samples collected from the United States, Italy and Spain covered acute and convalescent phases. PBMCs, B-cell-depleted T cells, or T cells provided the cDNA or gDNA that made up the material.

The CDR3 is 14 amino acids. V lost 3 bases to trimming and J lost 3 bases, with 11 bases between them. Germline V CDR1 and CDR2: MGHRA, YSYEKL. Authors' data handling: Quantification of nucleated cells was approximated via reference gene primer amplification. Sequenced by immunoSEQ multiplex PCR; TCRdb stores in-frame clones only, minus some. V and J calls and clone size are as listed in that table; D and trimming were resolved from the DNA. Altogether 100,000 to 150,000 clones are present, about 80% being singletons, with the ten largest covering approximately 10%. The rearrangement uses TRBV4-1 and TRBJ1-2, with a tentative D call TRBD1 (5 bases). The clonotype comes from a man aged 60 to 69 with acute or convalescent COVID-19. Sequencing was performed on peripheral blood. The chain's CDR3 is CASSQGLSDYGYTF. DNA of the CDR3: TGCGCCAGCAGCCAGGGACTTTCAGACTATGGCTACACCTTC.